This TCR beta chain derives from a study of cytomegalovirus exposure and HLA in healthy donors. Regarding the study as a whole: When a later analysis was performed, an Asian-associated ancestry cluster reportedly had fewer N-insertions than the roughly 700-donor mean.

In the case of this clone: Its antigen remains unknown.

13 Jbeta primers and 60 Vbeta primers were used for the PCR. Assay: immunoSEQ multiplex PCR; the TCRdb copy retains only in-frame clones and omits some. The data hold over 95,000 clones, with approximately 80% observed a single time. The trim removed 6 bases at V and 10 bases at J, leaving 12 bases unmatched. CDR1 and CDR2 from the germline V gene are SQVTM and ANQGSEA. The CDR3 runs 13 residues. The sample consisted of PBMCs. The chain has TRBV29-1 and TRBJ2-1; 7 bases fit TRBD1. The TCR originated in a female donor in good health and CMV-seronegative. The CDR3 nucleotides are TGCAGCGTCCGAAGGACAGGTCGATGGGAGCAGTTCTTC. It is translated as CSVRRTGRWEQFF.